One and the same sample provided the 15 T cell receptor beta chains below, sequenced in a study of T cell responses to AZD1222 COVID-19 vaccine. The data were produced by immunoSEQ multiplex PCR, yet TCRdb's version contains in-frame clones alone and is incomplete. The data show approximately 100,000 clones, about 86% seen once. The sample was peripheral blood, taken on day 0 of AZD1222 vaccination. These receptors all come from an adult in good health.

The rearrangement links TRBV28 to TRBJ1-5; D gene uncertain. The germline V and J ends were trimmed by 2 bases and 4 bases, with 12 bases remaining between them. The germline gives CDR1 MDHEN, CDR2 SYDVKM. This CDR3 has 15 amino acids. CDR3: CASSLISGRNQPQHF. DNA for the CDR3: TGTGCCAGCAGTTTAATATCCGGGAGGAATCAGCCCCAGCATTTT.

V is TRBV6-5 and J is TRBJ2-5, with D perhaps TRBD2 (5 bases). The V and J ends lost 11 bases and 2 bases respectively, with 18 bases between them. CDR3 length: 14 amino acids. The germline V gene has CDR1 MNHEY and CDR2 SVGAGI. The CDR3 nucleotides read TGTGCCGCCAGTCCCGGGGTTGTACAAGAGACCCAGTACTTC. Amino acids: CAASPGVVQETQYF.

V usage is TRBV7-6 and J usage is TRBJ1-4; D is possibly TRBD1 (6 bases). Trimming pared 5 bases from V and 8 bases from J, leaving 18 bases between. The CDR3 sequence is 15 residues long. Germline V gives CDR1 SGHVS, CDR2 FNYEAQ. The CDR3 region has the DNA TGTGCCAGCAGCACGGAGACAGGAAGGAGGGAAAAACTGTTTTTT. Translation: CASSTETGRREKLFF.

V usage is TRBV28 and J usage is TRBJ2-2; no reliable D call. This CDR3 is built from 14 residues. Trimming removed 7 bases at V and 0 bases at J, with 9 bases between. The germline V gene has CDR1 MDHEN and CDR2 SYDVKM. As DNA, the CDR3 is TGTGCCAGCAAGCCTTACTCGAACACCGGGGAGCTGTTTTTT. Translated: CASKPYSNTGELFF.

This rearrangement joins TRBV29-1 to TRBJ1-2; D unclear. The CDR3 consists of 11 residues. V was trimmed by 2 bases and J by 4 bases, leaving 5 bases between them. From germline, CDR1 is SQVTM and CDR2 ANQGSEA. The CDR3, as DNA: TGCAGCGTTGAATTCGCCTATGGCTACACCTTC. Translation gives CSVEFAYGYTF.

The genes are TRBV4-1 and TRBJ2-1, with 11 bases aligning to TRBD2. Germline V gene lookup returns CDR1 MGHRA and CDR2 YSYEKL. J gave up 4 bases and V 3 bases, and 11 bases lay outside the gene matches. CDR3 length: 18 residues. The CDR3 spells CASSQLPGTSGLYNEQFF. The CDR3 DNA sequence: TGCGCCAGCAGCCAGCTCCCCGGGACTAGCGGTTTATACAATGAGCAGTTCTTC.

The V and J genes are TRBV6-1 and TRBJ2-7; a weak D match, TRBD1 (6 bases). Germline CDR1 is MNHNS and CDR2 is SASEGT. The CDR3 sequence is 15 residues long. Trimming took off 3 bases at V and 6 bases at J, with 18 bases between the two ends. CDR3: CASSDSRDISGEQYF. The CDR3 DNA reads TGTGCCAGCAGTGATTCGAGGGACATTTCAGGCGAGCAGTACTTC.

This chain's CDR3 is CASSVGEGIGQPQHF. CDR3 sequence (DNA): TGTGCCAGCAGCGTAGGCGAGGGGATCGGACAGCCCCAGCATTTT. J is TRBJ1-5 and V is TRBV9; D is possibly TRBD1 (5 bases). The CDR3 contains 15 residues. V was trimmed by 0 bases and J by 7 bases, leaving 14 bases between them. From germline, CDR1 is SGDLS and CDR2 YYNGEE.

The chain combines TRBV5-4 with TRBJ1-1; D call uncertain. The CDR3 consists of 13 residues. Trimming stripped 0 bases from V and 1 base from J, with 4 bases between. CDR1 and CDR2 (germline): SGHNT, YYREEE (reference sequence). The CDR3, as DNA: TGTGCCAGCAGCTTGGAAGGGAACACTGAAGCTTTCTTT. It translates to CASSLEGNTEAFF.

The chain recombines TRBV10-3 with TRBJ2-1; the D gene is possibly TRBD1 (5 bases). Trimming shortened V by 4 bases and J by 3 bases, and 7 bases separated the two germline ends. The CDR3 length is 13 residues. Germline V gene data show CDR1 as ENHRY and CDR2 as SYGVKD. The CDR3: CAISADSYNEQFF. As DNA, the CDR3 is TGTGCCATCAGTGCAGACAGCTACAATGAGCAGTTCTTC.

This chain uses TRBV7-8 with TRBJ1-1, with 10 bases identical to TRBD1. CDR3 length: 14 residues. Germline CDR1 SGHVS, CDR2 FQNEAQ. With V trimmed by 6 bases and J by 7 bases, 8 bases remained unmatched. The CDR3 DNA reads TGTGCCAGCAGATCGGGACAGGGGAATGGTGAAGCTTTCTTT. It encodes CASRSGQGNGEAFF.

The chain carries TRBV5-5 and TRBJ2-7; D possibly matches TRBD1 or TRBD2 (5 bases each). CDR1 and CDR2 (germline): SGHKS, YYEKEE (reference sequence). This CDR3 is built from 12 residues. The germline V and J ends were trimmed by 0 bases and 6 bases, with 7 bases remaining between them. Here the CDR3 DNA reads TGTGCCAGCAGCTTGGTTGGGGGCGAGCAGTACTTC. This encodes CASSLVGGEQYF.

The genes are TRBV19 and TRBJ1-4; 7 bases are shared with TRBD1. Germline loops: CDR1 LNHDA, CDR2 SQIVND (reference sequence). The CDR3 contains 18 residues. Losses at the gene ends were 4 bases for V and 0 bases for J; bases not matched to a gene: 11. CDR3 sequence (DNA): TGTGCCAGTAGTACCACCGGGACAGCCTCTCCAACTAATGAAAAACTGTTTTTT. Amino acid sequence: CASSTTGTASPTNEKLFF.

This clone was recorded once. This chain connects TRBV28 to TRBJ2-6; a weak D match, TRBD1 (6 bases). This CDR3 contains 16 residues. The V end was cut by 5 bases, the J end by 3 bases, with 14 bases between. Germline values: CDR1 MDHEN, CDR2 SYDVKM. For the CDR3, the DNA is TGTGCCAGCAGTATCACAGGGCGGTATGGGGCCAACGTCCTGACTTTC. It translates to CASSITGRYGANVLTF.

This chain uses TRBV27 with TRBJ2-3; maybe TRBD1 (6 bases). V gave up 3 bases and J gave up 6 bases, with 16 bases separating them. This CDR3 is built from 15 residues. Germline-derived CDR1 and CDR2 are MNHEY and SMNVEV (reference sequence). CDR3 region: CASSLSRAGADTQYF. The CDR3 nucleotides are TGTGCCAGCAGTTTGTCCCGGGCAGGGGCGGATACGCAGTATTTT.